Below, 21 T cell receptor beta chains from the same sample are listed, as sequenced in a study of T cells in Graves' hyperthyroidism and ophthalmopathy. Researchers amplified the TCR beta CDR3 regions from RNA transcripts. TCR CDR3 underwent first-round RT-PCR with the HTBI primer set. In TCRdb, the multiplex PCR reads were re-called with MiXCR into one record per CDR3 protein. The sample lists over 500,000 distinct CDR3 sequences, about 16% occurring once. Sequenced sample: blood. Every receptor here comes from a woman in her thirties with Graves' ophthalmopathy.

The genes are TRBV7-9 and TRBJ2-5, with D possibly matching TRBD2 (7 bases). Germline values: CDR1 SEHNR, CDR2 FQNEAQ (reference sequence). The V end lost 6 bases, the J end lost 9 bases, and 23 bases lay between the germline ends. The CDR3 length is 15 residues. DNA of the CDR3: TGTGCCAGCAGGGGGGCTAGCGGAAACCTAGGGGCCCAGTACTTC. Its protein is CASRGASGNLGAQYF. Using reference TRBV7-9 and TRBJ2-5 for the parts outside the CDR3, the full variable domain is DTGVSQNPRHKITKRGQNVTFRCDPISEHNRLYWYRQTLGQGPEFLTYFQNEAQLEKSRLLSDRFSAERPKGSFSTLEIQRTEQGDSAMYLCASRGASGNLGAQYFGPGTRLLVL.

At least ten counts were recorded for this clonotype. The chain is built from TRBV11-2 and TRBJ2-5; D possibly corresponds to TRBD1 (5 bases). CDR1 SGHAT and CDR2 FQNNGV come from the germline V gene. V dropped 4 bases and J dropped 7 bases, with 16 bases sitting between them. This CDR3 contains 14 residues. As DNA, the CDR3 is TGTGCCAGCAGCTCCCCAGCTAGAAGGGGGACCCAGTACTTC. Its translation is CASSSPARRGTQYF.

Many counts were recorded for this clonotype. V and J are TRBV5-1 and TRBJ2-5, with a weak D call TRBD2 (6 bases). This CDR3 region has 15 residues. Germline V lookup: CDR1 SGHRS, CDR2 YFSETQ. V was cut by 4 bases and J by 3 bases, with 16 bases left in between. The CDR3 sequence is CASSGRGLREETQYF. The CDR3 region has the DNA TGCGCCAGCAGCGGACGGGGACTCCGAGAAGAGACCCAGTACTTC.

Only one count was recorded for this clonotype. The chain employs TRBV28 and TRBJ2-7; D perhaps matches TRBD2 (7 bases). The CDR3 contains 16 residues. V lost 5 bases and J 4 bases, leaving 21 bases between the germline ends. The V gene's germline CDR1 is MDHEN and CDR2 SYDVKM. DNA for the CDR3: TGTGCCAGCAGTGCAAGAAAGGGGGGGAAGGTTTACGAGCAGTACTTC. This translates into CASSARKGGKVYEQYF.

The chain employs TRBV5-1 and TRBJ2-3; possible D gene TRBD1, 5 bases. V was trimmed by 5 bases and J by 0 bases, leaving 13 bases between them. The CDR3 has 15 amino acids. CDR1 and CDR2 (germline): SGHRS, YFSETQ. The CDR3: CASRRVGLSTDTQYF. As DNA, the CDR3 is TGCGCCAGCAGACGGGTGGGGCTGAGCACAGATACGCAGTATTTT.

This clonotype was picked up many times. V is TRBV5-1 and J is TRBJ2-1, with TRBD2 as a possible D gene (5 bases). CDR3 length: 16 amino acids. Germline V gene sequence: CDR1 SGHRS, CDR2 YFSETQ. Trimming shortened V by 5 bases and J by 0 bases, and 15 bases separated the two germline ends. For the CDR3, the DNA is TGCGCCAGCAGGAGATGGGCGGGCAGCTCCTACAATGAGCAGTTCTTC. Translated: CASRRWAGSSYNEQFF.

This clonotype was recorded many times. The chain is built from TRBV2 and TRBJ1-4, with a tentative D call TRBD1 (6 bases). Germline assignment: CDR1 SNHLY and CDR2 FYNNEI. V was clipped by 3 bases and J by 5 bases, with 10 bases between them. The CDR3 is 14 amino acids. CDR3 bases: TGTGCCAGCAGTGACAGGGACAAAAATGAAAAACTGTTTTTT. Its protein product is CASSDRDKNEKLFF.

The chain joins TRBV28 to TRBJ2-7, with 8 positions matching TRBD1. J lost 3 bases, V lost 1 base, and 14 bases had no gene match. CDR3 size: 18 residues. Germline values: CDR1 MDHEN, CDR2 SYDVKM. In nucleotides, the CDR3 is TGTGCCAGCAGTTTATCGGGACAGGAGATTGAAAGGGACTACGAGCAGTACTTC. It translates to CASSLSGQEIERDYEQYF.

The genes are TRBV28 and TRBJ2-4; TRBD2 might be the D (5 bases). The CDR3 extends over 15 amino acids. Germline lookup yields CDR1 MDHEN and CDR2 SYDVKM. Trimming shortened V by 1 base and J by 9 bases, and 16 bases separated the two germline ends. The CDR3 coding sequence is TGTGCCAGCAGTTTATACCCCCCGGGGTTCGGCATTCAGTACTTC. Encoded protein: CASSLYPPGFGIQYF.

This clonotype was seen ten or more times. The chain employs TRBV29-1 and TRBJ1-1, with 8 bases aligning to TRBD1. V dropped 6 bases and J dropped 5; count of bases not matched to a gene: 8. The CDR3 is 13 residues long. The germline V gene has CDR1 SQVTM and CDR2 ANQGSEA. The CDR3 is CSVVQGAGTEAFF. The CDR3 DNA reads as TGCAGCGTGGTCCAGGGGGCAGGAACTGAAGCTTTCTTT. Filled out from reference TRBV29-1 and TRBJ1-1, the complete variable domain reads SAVISQKPSRDICQRGTSLTIQCQVDSQVTMMFWYRQQPGQSLTLIATANQGSEATYESGFVIDKFPISRPNLTFSTLTVSNMSPEDSSIYLCSVVQGAGTEAFFGQGTRLTVV.

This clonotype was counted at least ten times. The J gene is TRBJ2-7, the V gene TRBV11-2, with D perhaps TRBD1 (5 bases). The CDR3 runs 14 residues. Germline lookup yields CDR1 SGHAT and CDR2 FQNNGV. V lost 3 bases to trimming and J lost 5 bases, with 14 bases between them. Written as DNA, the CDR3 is TGTGCCAGCAGCTTTGTAAGGGGCGCAGACGAGCAGTACTTC. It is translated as CASSFVRGADEQYF.

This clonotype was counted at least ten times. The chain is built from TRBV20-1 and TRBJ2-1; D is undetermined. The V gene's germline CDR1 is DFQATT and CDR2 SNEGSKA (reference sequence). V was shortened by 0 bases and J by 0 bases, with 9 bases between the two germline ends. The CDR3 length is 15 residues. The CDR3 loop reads CSARDSASSYNEQFF. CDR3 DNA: TGCAGTGCTAGAGATAGTGCGAGCTCCTACAATGAGCAGTTCTTC.

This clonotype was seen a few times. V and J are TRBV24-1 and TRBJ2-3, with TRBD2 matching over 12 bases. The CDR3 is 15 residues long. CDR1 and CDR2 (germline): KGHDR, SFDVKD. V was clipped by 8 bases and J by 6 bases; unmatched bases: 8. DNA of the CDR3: TGTGCCACCACCACAGGACTAGCGGGACAGGATACGCAGTATTTT. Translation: CATTTGLAGQDTQYF.

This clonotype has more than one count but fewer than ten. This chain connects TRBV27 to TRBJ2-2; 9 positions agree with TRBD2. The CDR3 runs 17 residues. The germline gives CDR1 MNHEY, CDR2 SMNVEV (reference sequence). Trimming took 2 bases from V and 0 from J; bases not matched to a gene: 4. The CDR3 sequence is CASSLLAGMANTGELFF. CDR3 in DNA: TGTGCCAGCAGTTTACTAGCGGGGATGGCGAACACCGGGGAGCTGTTTTTT.

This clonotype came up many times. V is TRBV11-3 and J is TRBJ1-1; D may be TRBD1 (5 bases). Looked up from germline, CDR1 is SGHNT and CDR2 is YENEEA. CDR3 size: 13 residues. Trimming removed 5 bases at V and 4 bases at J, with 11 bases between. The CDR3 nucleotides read TGTGCCAGCAGCCCTCCGGGGACCACTGAAGCTTTCTTT. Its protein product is CASSPPGTTEAFF.

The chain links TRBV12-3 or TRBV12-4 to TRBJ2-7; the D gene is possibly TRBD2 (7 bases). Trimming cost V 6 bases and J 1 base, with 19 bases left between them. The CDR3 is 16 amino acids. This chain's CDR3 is CASSHSARGGSYEQYF. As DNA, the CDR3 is TGTGCCAGCAGCCACTCGGCAAGGGGGGGTTCCTACGAGCAGTACTTC.

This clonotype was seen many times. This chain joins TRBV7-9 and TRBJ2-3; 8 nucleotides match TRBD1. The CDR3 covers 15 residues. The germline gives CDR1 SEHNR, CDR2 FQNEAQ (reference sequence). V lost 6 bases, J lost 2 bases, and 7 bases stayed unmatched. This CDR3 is CASRDRASTTDTQYF. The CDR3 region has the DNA TGTGCCAGCAGGGACAGGGCGTCGACCACAGATACGCAGTATTTT.

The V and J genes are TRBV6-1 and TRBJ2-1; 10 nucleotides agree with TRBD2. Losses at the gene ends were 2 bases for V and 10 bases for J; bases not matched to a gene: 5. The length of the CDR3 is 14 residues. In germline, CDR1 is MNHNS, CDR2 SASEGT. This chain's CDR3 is CASSELAGVWEQFF. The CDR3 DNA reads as TGTGCCAGCAGTGAACTAGCGGGAGTTTGGGAGCAGTTCTTC.

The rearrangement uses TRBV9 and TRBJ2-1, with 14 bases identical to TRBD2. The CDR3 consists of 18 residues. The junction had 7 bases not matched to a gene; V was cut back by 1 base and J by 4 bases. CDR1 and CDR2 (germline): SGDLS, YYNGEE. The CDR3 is CASSVPGTSGGVYNEQFF. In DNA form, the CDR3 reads TGTGCCAGCAGCGTACCTGGGACTAGCGGGGGTGTTTACAATGAGCAGTTCTTC.

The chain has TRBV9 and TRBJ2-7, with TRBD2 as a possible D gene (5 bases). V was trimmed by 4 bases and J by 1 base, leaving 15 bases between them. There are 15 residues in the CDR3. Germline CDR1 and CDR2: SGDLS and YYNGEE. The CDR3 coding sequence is TGTGCCAGCAGCCCTCACTCGGGCGGGTCCTACGAGCAGTACTTC. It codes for CASSPHSGGSYEQYF.

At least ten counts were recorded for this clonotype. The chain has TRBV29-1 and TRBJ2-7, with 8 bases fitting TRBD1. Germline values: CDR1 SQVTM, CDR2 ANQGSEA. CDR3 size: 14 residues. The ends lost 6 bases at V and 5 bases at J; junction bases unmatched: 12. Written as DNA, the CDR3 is TGCAGCGTCTCCCATCAGGGGGCGCGCGACGAGCAGTACTTC. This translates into CSVSHQGARDEQYF.